The 30 T cell receptor beta chains in this list originate from one sample, sequenced in a study of T cells in Graves' hyperthyroidism and ophthalmopathy. Amplification of TCR beta CDR3 regions used RNA as the template. Primed by the HTBI set, a first-round RT-PCR was run on the TCR CDR3. Each CDR3 protein is one row after TCRdb ran MiXCR on the multiplex PCR reads. Among 490,000 or so distinct CDR3 sequences listed, 22% were seen once. What was sequenced was blood. These receptor sequences come from a woman in her sixties or seventies with Graves' ophthalmopathy.

There are many counts of this clonotype. The chain combines TRBV28 with TRBJ2-5, with TRBD1 as a possible D gene (6 bases). Germline loops: CDR1 MDHEN, CDR2 SYDVKM. V dropped 4 bases and J dropped 8 bases, with 11 bases sitting between them. This CDR3 region has 12 residues. For the CDR3, the DNA is TGTGCCAGCAGTTACATACAGGGCACCCAGTACTTC. It yields the protein CASSYIQGTQYF.

This clonotype was counted ten times or more. The chain links TRBV3-1 to TRBJ2-1; TRBD2 might be the D (5 bases). In germline, CDR1 is LGHDT, CDR2 YNNKEL (reference sequence). V was shortened by 0 bases and J by 5 bases, with 8 bases between the two germline ends. The CDR3 runs to 14 residues. As DNA, the CDR3 is TGTGCCAGCAGCCAAGAAAGGACTGACAATGAGCAGTTCTTC. Protein sequence: CASSQERTDNEQFF.

The chain uses TRBV20-1 and TRBJ1-1, with TRBD1 identical over 9 bases. Germline CDR1 is DFQATT and CDR2 is SNEGSKA (reference sequence). The CDR3 has 16 amino acids. Trimming at V came to 3 bases and at J to 3 bases, leaving 11 bases not matched to a gene. As DNA, the CDR3 is TGCAGTGCTAGTGGGGGGACAGGGAGGCGGGACACTGAAGCTTTCTTT. It yields the protein CSASGGTGRRDTEAFF.

This clonotype was seen a handful of times. This chain links TRBV6-2 or TRBV6-3 with TRBJ1-2, with 7 bases lining up with TRBD1. Germline V lookup: CDR1 MNHEY, CDR2 SVGEGT. The junction had 2 bases not matched to a gene; V was cut back by 7 bases and J by 6 bases. The CDR3 runs 11 residues. The CDR3 nucleotides are TGTGCCAGCACACAGGGGCATGGCTACACCTTC. Amino acid sequence: CASTQGHGYTF.

V gene TRBV19 combines with J gene TRBJ1-2, with TRBD1 as a possible D gene (5 bases). Looked up from germline, CDR1 is LNHDA and CDR2 is SQIVND (reference sequence). Between the trimmed V and J ends, which lost 6 bases and 4 bases, there was a span of 12 bases. This CDR3 has 13 residues. CDR3 protein: CASSSGYIYGYTF. The CDR3 bases are TGTGCCAGTAGCTCAGGGTACATCTATGGCTACACCTTC.

This clonotype was counted only a few times. The chain has TRBV5-1 and TRBJ2-7, with a possible D match to TRBD1 (6 bases). This CDR3 is 13 amino acids long. Trimming removed 4 bases from V and 1 base from J, with 9 bases in between. CDR1 SGHRS and CDR2 YFSETQ come from the germline V gene. Here the CDR3 DNA reads TGCGCCAGCAGCATGGGACAATCCTACGAGCAGTACTTC. This sequence encodes CASSMGQSYEQYF.

This clonotype turned up a few times. The chain recombines TRBV18 with TRBJ2-7; tentatively, D is TRBD1 (5 bases). Between the trimmed V and J ends, which lost 1 base and 5 bases, there was a span of 9 bases. Germline loops: CDR1 KGHSH, CDR2 LQKENI. The CDR3 covers 13 residues. The CDR3 sequence is CASSPRGANEQYF. The CDR3, as DNA: TGTGCCAGCTCACCACGTGGGGCCAACGAGCAGTACTTC.

This clonotype was seen only once. This chain connects TRBV5-1 to TRBJ2-7; 9 nucleotides match TRBD2. The CDR3 has 16 residues. Germline V gene sequence: CDR1 SGHRS, CDR2 YFSETQ. V lost 0 bases, J lost 8 bases, and 12 bases stayed unmatched. CDR3 coding DNA: TGCGCCAGCAGCTTGGCTAGCGGGAAGTTATCTGACAAGCAGTACTTC. It specifies CASSLASGKLSDKQYF.

This clonotype has just one count. J is TRBJ2-2 and V is TRBV19; possible D gene TRBD1, 6 bases. The germline V and J ends were trimmed by 7 bases and 1 base, with 10 bases remaining between them. The CDR3 spans 14 residues. Per the germline V gene, CDR1 is LNHDA and CDR2 is SQIVND (reference sequence). This chain's CDR3 is CASNPGQNTGELFF. In DNA, the CDR3 is TGTGCCAGTAACCCGGGACAGAACACCGGGGAGCTGTTTTTT.

This clonotype was seen a handful of times. The chain has TRBV6-2 or TRBV6-3 and TRBJ2-3; 14 bases fit TRBD2. The CDR3 is 18 amino acids. V lost 2 bases to trimming and J lost 7 bases; unmatched junction nucleotides: 11. Germline V gives CDR1 MNHEY, CDR2 SVGEGT. The CDR3 DNA is TGTGCCAGCAGTTACCTCCCAGTGACTAGCGGGAGGGTTTATACGCAGTATTTT. Amino acids: CASSYLPVTSGRVYTQYF.

The gene calls are TRBV20-1 and TRBJ2-3; D is possibly TRBD2 (6 bases). Germline assignment: CDR1 DFQATT and CDR2 SNEGSKA (reference sequence). V gave up 6 bases and J gave up 4 bases, with 17 bases separating them. The CDR3 extends over 14 amino acids. The CDR3, as DNA: TGCAGTGCCTTCCCCGGGAGTGGGGCAGATACGCAGTATTTT. Encoded protein: CSAFPGSGADTQYF.

There are a few counts of this clonotype. V is TRBV7-2 and J is TRBJ1-6, with 7 nucleotides matching TRBD1. The CDR3 length is 14 residues. With V trimmed by 5 bases and J by 10 bases, 8 bases remained unmatched. Germline CDR1 SGHTA, CDR2 FQGNSA. The CDR3 DNA sequence: TGTGCCAGCAGCCCCCGACAGGGACTCTCACCCCTCCACTTT. It translates to CASSPRQGLSPLHF.

Remarks on this clonotype: A much larger clone is a single base away; this may be a read error. The chain is built from TRBV6-2 or TRBV6-3 and TRBJ2-1; 11 bases are a match to TRBD2. From germline, CDR1 is MNHEY and CDR2 SVGEGT. The length of the CDR3 is 16 residues. The CDR3 region is CASRRLAGTSCNEQFF. CDR3 nucleotides: TGTGCCAGCAGGCGACTAGCGGGGACCTCCTGCAATGAGCAGTTCTTC.

This clonotype was recorded a few times. CDR3 protein: CASSYSKGQGQLGRMVNEQFF. The CDR3 DNA sequence: TGTGCCAGCAGTTACTCGAAAGGGCAGGGGCAACTCGGGAGAATGGTAAATGAGCAGTTCTTC. This chain connects TRBV6-2 or TRBV6-3 to TRBJ2-1; D possibly uses TRBD1 or TRBD2 (6 bases each). V was shortened by 0 bases and J by 7 bases, with 31 bases between the two germline ends. The CDR3 spans 21 residues. Germline V gives CDR1 MNHEY, CDR2 SVGEGT.

The chain has TRBV30 and TRBJ2-7; 8 bases match TRBD2. V shed 2 bases, J shed 4 bases, and the junction held 4 bases outside the gene matches. Germline V gene data show CDR1 as GTSNPN and CDR2 as SVGIG (reference sequence). The CDR3 has 13 residues. DNA of the CDR3: TGTGCCTGGAGTACGGGACTAGATTACGAGCAGTACTTC. Amino acids: CAWSTGLDYEQYF.

This clonotype has at least ten counts. The chain combines TRBV12-3 or TRBV12-4 with TRBJ1-3; 9 bases align to TRBD1. V lost 4 bases and J lost 9; bases outside the gene matches: 4. CDR3 length: 13 amino acids. The DNA for the CDR3 is TGTGCCAGCAGTTCCGGGACAGGGTTCACCATATATTTT. Its protein product is CASSSGTGFTIYF.

This clonotype came up many times. The J gene is TRBJ2-1, the V gene TRBV12-5; D not resolved. This CDR3 contains 13 residues. The ends were cut back, 8 bases at V and 4 bases at J, with 12 bases in the middle. Germline CDR1 and CDR2: LGHNT and FRNRAP. In DNA, the CDR3 is TGTGCTAGTATACAGTGGGCTTACAATGAGCAGTTCTTC. This translates into CASIQWAYNEQFF.

This clonotype was observed a few times. The V and J genes are TRBV11-2 and TRBJ1-2, with D possibly matching TRBD1 (6 bases). The germline V gene encodes CDR1 SGHAT and CDR2 FQNNGV. The CDR3 spans 15 residues. V was cut by 5 bases and J by 5 bases, with 18 bases left in between. CDR3 DNA sequence: TGTGCCAGCAGCCCCCCGTGGGGGCAAGGGTATGGCTACACCTTC. The encoded protein is CASSPPWGQGYGYTF. Supplemented by reference TRBV11-2 and TRBJ1-2, the full variable domain reads EAGVAQSPRYKIIEKRQSVAFWCNPISGHATLYWYQQILGQGPKLLIQFQNNGVVDDSQLPKDRFSAERLKGVDSTLKIQPAKLEDSAVYLCASSPPWGQGYGYTFGSGTRLTVV.

This clonotype was recorded a few times. The chain combines TRBV2 with TRBJ2-7; D is possibly TRBD2 (6 bases). Germline loops: CDR1 SNHLY, CDR2 FYNNEI. The CDR3 consists of 15 residues. The V gene lost 6 bases and the J gene lost 0 bases, with 15 bases spanning the gap. The CDR3 region is CASRRGLTSSYEQYF. In DNA, the CDR3 is TGTGCCAGCAGACGGGGACTGACTTCCTCCTACGAGCAGTACTTC.

This clonotype has a handful of counts. The rearrangement uses TRBV24-1 and TRBJ2-5, with 9 bases aligning to TRBD2. V was clipped by 10 bases and J by 1 base; unmatched bases: 12. Germline assignment: CDR1 KGHDR and CDR2 SFDVKD. CDR3 size: 16 residues. CDR3 in amino acids: CATSLGSGRIQETQYF. The DNA of the CDR3 is TGTGCCACAAGCCTGGGGAGCGGGAGGATCCAAGAGACCCAGTACTTC.

There are a few counts of this clonotype. The V call is TRBV7-9, the J call TRBJ2-5, with TRBD2 matching over 7 bases. J lost 0 bases, V lost 5 bases, and 9 bases had no gene match. This CDR3 has 16 amino acids. CDR1 is SEHNR and CDR2 is FQNEAQ in the germline V gene (reference sequence). DNA of the CDR3: TGTGCCAGCAGCCGAGGCGGGGGATCGTACCAAGAGACCCAGTACTTC. Translating it yields CASSRGGGSYQETQYF.

This clonotype has only a few counts. The rearrangement joins TRBV6-2 or TRBV6-3 to TRBJ2-7; D gene unclear. Per the germline V gene, CDR1 is MNHEY and CDR2 is SVGEGT. V lost 5 bases to trimming and J lost 6 bases, with 11 bases between them. The CDR3 runs to 12 residues. The CDR3 protein is CASSDTRSEQYF. The CDR3 DNA sequence: TGTGCCAGCAGTGACACACGGTCCGAGCAGTACTTC.

This clonotype was observed many times. This chain uses TRBV7-2 with TRBJ2-7, with D uncertain. The CDR3 loop spans 14 amino acids. V shed 5 bases and J shed 2 bases, with 13 bases lying between them. The V gene's germline CDR1 is SGHTA and CDR2 FQGNSA. This CDR3 reads CASSPTLNTYEQYF. The CDR3 DNA is TGTGCCAGCAGCCCCACCCTTAACACCTACGAGCAGTACTTC. Full variable domain (missing parts from reference TRBV7-2 and TRBJ2-7): GAGVSQSPSNKVTEKGKDVELRCDPISGHTALYWYRQSLGQGLEFLIYFQGNSAPDKSGLPSDRFSAERTGGSVSTLTIQRTQQEDSAVYLCASSPTLNTYEQYFGPGTRLTVT.

About this clonotype: Sequence at one end of the junction differs from germline and may be a read error. This chain uses TRBV20-1 with TRBJ1-2; 9 bases agree with TRBD1. The CDR3 is 12 amino acids. The V gene's germline CDR1 is DFQATT and CDR2 SNEGSKA (reference sequence). Here the CDR3 reads CSATGTGQGYTF. CDR3 bases: TGCAGCGCTACCGGGACAGGGCAGGGCTACACCTTC.

This chain joins TRBV2 and TRBJ1-6, with 8 bases identical to TRBD1. Germline V gene data show CDR1 as SNHLY and CDR2 as FYNNEI. After removal of 9 bases from V and 6 bases from J, the junction contained 7 bases not matched to a gene. The CDR3 is 14 residues long. The CDR3 DNA reads TGTGCCAGTACCCTTGGACAGGGTAATTCACCCCTCCACTTT. Amino acids: CASTLGQGNSPLHF.

The table lists this clonotype with many counts. The chain combines TRBV10-3 with TRBJ2-3; 9 positions agree with TRBD1. Losses at the gene ends were 6 bases for V and 0 bases for J; bases not matched to a gene: 4. The CDR3 is 15 amino acids. Germline lookup yields CDR1 ENHRY and CDR2 SYGVKD. The CDR3 region is CAIRGGQGSTDTQYF. The CDR3 DNA reads as TGTGCCATCAGGGGAGGACAGGGGAGCACAGATACGCAGTATTTT.

This clonotype was picked up a small number of times. The J gene is TRBJ1-3, the V gene TRBV7-2; D gene uncertain. Trimming took off 2 bases at V and 12 bases at J, with 8 bases between the two ends. This CDR3 contains 11 residues. Germline CDR1 and CDR2: SGHTA and FQGNSA. In nucleotides, the CDR3 is TGTGCCAGCAGCTTAATTACCGGCATATATTTT. Protein: CASSLITGIYF.

This clonotype was detected many times. The chain has TRBV6-1 and TRBJ2-7; 8 nucleotides agree with TRBD1. J was trimmed by 4 bases and V by 6 bases; bases with no gene match: 17. This CDR3 spans 17 amino acids. Germline V gene data show CDR1 as MNHNS and CDR2 as SASEGT. The CDR3 reads CASRTTDRGQSLYEQYF. In DNA, the CDR3 is TGTGCCAGCAGGACAACTGACAGGGGACAGTCCCTTTACGAGCAGTACTTC.

The V gene is TRBV10-3, the J gene TRBJ2-1, with 9 positions matching TRBD2. With 4 bases clipped from V and 7 bases from J, the junction kept 14 bases outside the gene matches. Germline CDR1 ENHRY, CDR2 SYGVKD. This CDR3 contains 17 residues. In DNA form, the CDR3 reads TGTGCCATCAGTGCCGGGACTAGCACCATCCTGGGGAATGAGCAGTTCTTC. Protein: CAISAGTSTILGNEQFF.

The chain has TRBV9 and TRBJ2-7; 10 positions match TRBD2. V trimming: 4 bases; J trimming: 0 bases; junction bases outside the gene matches: 13. CDR1 is SGDLS, CDR2 YYNGEE, per germline. The CDR3 covers 18 residues. In DNA form, the CDR3 reads TGTGCCAGCAGCAAAACCTCGGGAACTAGCGGGGACTCCTACGAGCAGTACTTC. Encoded protein: CASSKTSGTSGDSYEQYF.